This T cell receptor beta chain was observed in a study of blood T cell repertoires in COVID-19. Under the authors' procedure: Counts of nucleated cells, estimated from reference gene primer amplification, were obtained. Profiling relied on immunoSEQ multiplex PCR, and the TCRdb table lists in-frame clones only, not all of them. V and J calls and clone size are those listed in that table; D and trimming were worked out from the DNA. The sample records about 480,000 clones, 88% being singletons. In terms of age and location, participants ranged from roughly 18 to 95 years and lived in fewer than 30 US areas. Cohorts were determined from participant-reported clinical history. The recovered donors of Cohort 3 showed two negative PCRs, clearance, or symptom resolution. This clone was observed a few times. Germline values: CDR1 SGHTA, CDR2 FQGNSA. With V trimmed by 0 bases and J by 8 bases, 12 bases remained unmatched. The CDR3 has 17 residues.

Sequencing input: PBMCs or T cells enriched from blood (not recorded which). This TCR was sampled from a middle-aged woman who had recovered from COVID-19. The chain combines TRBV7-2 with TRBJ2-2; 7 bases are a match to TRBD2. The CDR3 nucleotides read TGTGCCAGCAGCTTAGCGCCAAGCGGGGTCGGGGAAGGGGAGCTGTTTTTT. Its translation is CASSLAPSGVGEGELFF.